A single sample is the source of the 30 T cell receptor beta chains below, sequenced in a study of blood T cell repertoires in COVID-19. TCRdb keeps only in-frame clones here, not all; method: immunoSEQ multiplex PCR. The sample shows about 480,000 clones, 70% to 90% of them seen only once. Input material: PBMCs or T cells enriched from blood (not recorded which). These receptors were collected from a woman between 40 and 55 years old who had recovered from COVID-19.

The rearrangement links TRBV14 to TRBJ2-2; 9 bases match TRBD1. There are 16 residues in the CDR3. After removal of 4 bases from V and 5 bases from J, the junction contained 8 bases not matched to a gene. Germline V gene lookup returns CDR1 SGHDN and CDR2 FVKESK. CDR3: CASSLLGQGSTGELFF. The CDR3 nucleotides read TGTGCCAGCAGCCTTCTGGGACAGGGCTCAACCGGGGAGCTGTTTTTT. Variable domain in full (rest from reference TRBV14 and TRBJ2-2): EAGVTQFPSHSVIEKGQTVTLRCDPISGHDNLYWYRRVMGKEIKFLLHFVKESKQDESGMPNNRFLAERTGGTYSTLKVQPAELEDSGVYFCASSLLGQGSTGELFFGEGSRLTVL.

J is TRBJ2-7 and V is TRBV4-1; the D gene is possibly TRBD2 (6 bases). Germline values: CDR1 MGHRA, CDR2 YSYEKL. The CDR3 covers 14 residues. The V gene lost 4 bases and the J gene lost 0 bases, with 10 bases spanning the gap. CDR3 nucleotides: TGCGCCAGCAGCCGCACTAGCACCTCCTACGAGCAGTACTTC. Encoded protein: CASSRTSTSYEQYF.

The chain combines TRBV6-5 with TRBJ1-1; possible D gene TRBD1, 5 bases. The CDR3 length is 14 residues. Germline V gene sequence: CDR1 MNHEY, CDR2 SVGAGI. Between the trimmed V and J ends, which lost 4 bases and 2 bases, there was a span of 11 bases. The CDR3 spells CASSLQGFNTEAFF. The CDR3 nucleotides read TGTGCCAGCAGTTTGCAGGGTTTCAACACTGAAGCTTTCTTT.

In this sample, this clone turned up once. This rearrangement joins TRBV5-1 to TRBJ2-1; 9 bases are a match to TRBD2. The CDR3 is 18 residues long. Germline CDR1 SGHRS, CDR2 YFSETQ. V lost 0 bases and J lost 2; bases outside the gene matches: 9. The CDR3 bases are TGCGCCAGCAGCTTGGCGGGGGGCGCTAGCGGGACCTACAATGAGCAGTTCTTC. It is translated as CASSLAGGASGTYNEQFF.

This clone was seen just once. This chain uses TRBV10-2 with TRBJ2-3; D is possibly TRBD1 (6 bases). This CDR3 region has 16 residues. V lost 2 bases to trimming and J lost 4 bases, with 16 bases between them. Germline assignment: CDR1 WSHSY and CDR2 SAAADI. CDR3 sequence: CASSEPTGKISDTQYF. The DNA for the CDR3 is TGCGCCAGCAGTGAGCCAACAGGGAAAATCTCAGATACGCAGTATTTT.

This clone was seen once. The chain's CDR3 is CASSAGTGTEAFF. The CDR3 coding sequence is TGTGCCAGCAGCGCCGGGACAGGCACTGAAGCTTTCTTT. The rearrangement uses TRBV13 and TRBJ1-1, with 8 bases lining up with TRBD1. The J segment lost 4 bases and the V segment lost 5 bases, leaving 3 bases of the junction unmatched. CDR3 length: 13 amino acids. Germline loops: CDR1 PRHDT, CDR2 FYEKMQ (reference sequence).

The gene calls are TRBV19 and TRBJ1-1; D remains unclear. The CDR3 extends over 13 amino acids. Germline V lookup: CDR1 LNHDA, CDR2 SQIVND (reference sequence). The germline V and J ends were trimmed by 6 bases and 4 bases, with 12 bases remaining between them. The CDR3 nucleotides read TGTGCCAGTAGCGGCGGTTGGGTCACTGAAGCTTTCTTT. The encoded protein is CASSGGWVTEAFF.

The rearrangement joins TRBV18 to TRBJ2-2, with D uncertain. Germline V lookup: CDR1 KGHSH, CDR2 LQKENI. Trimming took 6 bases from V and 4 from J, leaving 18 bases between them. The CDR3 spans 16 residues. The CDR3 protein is CASSLPRYPSTGELFF. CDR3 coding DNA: TGTGCCAGCTCCCTGCCTAGATACCCGTCCACCGGGGAGCTGTTTTTT.

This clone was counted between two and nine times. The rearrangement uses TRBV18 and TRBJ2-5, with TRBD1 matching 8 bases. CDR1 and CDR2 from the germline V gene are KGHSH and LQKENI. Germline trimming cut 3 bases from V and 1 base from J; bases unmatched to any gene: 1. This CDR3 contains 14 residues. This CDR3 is CASSPGTGQETQYF. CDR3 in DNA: TGTGCCAGCTCACCTGGGACAGGCCAAGAGACCCAGTACTTC. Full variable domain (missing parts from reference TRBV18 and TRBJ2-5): NAGVMQNPRHLVRRRGQEARLRCSPMKGHSHVYWYRQLPEEGLKFMVYLQKENIIDESGMPKERFSAEFPKEGPSILRIQQVVRGDSAAYFCASSPGTGQETQYFGPGTRLLVL.

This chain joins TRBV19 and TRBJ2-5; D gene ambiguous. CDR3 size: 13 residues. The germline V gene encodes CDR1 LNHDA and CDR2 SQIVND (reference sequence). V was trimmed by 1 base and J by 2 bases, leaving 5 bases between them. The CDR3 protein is CASSIGLQETQYF. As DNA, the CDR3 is TGTGCCAGTAGTATAGGACTTCAAGAGACCCAGTACTTC.

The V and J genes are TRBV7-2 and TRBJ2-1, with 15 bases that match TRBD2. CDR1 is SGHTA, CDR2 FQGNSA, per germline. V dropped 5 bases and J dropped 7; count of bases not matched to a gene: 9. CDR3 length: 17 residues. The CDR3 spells CASSPTRTSGRVNEQFF. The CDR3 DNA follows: TGTGCCAGCAGCCCGACAAGGACTAGCGGGAGGGTTAATGAGCAGTTCTTC.

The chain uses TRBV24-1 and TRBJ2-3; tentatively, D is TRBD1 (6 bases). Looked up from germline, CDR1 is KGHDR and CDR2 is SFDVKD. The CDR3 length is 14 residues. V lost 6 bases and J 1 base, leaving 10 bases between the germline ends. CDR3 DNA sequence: TGTGCCACCAGTCATGGGGGCCGCACAGATACGCAGTATTTT. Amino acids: CATSHGGRTDTQYF.

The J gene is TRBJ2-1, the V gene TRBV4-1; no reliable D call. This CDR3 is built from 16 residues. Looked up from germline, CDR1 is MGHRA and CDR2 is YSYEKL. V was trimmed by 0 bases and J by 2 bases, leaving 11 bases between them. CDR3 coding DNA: TGCGCCAGCAGCCAAGATCTAGTGGTCACCTACAATGAGCAGTTCTTC. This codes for CASSQDLVVTYNEQFF.

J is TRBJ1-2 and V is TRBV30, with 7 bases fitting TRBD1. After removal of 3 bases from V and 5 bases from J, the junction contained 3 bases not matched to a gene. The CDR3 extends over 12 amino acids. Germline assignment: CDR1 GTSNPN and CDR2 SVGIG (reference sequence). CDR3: CAWRGQPYGYTF. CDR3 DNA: TGTGCCTGGAGGGGACAGCCATATGGCTACACCTTC.

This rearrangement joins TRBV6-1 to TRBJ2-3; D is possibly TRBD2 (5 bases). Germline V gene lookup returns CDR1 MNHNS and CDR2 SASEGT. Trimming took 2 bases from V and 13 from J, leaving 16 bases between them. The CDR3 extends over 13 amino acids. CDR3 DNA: TGTGCCAGCAGTGAACCCCTAGCCGCCGGCGAGTATTTT. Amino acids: CASSEPLAAGEYF.

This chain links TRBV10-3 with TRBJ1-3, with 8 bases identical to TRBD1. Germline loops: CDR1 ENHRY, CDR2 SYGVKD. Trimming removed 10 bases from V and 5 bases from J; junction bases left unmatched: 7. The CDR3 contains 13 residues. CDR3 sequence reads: CATRTGPRNTIYF. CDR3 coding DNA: TGTGCCACCAGGACAGGGCCTAGAAACACCATATATTTT.

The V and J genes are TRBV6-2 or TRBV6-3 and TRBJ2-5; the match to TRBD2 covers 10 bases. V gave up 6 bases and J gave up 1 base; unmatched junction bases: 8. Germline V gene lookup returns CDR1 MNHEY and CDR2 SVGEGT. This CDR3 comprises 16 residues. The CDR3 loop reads CASSWTSGGLQETQYF. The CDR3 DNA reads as TGTGCCAGCAGCTGGACTAGCGGAGGCCTCCAAGAGACCCAGTACTTC.

The CDR3 sequence: CASSEVLEQFF. The CDR3 DNA is TGTGCCAGCAGTGAAGTTCTTGAGCAGTTCTTC. This chain links TRBV25-1 with TRBJ2-1, with D unresolved. Germline-derived CDR1 and CDR2 are MGHDK and SYGVNS. The CDR3 has 11 residues. V dropped 2 bases and J dropped 9 bases, with 5 bases sitting between them.

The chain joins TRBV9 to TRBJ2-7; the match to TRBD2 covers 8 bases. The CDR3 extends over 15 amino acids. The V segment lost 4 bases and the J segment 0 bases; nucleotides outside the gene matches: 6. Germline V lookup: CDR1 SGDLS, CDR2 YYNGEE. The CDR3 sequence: CASSKAGDSSYEQYF. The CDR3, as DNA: TGTGCCAGCAGCAAAGCGGGAGACAGCTCCTACGAGCAGTACTTC.

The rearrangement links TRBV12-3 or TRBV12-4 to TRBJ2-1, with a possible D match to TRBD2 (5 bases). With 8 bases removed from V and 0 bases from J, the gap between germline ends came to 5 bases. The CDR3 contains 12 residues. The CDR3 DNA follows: TGTGCCAGCGGGAGCTCCTACAATGAGCAGTTCTTC. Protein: CASGSSYNEQFF.

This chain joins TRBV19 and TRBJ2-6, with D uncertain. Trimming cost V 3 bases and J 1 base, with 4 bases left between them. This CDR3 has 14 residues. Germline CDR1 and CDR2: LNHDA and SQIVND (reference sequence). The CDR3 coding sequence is TGTGCCAGTAGTATCGGTTCTGGGGCCAACGTCCTGACTTTC. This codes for CASSIGSGANVLTF.

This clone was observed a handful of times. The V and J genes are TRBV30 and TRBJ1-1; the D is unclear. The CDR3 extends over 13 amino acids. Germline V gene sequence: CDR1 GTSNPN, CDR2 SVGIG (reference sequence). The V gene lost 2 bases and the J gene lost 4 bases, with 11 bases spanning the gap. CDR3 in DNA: TGTGCCTGGAGTCTGACTTCGGGCACTGAAGCTTTCTTT. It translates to CAWSLTSGTEAFF.

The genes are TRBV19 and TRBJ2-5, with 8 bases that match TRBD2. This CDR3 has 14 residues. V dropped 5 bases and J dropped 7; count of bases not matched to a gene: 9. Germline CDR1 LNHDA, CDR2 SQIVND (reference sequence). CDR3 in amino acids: CASSLAGRERTQYF. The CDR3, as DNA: TGTGCCAGTAGTTTGGCCGGGAGGGAAAGGACCCAGTACTTC.

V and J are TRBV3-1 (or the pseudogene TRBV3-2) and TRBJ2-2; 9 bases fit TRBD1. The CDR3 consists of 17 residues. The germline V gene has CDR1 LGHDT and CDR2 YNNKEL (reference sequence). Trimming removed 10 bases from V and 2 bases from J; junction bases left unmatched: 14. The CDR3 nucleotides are TGTGCCAACCGGGACAGGGACCCCCCTAACAACACCGGGGAGCTGTTTTTT. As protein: CANRDRDPPNNTGELFF.

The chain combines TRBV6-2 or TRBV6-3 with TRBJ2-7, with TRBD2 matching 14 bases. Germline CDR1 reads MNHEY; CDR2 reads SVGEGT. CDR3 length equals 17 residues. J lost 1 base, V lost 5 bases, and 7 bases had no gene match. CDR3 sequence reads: CASSHGTSGRRSYEQYF. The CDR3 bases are TGTGCCAGCAGTCACGGGACTAGCGGGAGACGTTCCTACGAGCAGTACTTC.

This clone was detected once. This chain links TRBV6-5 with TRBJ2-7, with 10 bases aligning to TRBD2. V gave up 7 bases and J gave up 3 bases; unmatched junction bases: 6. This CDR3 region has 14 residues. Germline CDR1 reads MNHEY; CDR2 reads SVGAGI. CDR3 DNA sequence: TGTGCCAGCACCCCGGGACTAGCGAACTACGAGCAGTACTTC. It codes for CASTPGLANYEQYF.

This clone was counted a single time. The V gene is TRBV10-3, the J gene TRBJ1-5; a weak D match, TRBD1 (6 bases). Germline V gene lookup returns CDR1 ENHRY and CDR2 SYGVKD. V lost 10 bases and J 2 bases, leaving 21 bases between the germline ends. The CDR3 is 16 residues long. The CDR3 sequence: CATRGGYRERNQPQHF. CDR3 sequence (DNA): TGTGCCACCAGAGGCGGCTACAGGGAACGCAATCAGCCCCAGCATTTT.

CDR3 coding DNA: TGTGCCGTATCCCGGGCGGGAGGTGAGGAGACCCAGTACTTC. Its translation is CAVSRAGGEETQYF. The chain couples TRBV10-3 to TRBJ2-5; 8 bases map to TRBD2. Germline CDR1 is ENHRY and CDR2 is SYGVKD. V was clipped by 11 bases and J by 5 bases; unmatched bases: 13. The CDR3 contains 14 residues.

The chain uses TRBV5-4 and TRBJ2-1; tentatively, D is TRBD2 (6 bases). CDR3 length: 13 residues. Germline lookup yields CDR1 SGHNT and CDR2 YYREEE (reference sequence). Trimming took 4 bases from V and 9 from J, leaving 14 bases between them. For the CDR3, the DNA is TGTGCCAGCAGCAACCGGGAGTGGGCTGAGCAGTTCTTC. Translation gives CASSNREWAEQFF.

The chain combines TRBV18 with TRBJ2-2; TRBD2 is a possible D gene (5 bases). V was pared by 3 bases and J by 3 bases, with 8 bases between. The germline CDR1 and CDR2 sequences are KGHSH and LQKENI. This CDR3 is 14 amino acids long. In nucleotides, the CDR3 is TGTGCCAGCTCACCTCCCGGGGACACCGGGGAGCTGTTTTTT. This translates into CASSPPGDTGELFF.